This is a list of T cell receptor beta chains from one sample in a study of T cell responses to AZD1222 COVID-19 vaccine. TCRdb's table, derived via immunoSEQ multiplex PCR, lists solely in-frame clones and lacks some. The repertoire holds 150,000 or so clones, with over 80% as singletons. This material consisted of peripheral blood, taken 28 days after the second AZD1222 dose. These receptors all stem from an adult who received the AZD1222 COVID-19 vaccine. Both conserved end residues are part of each CDR3. D genes are given only for firm matches. Not all rows give a size; the values are once, few, many and, for expanded clones, a class.

D gene	V gene	clone size	CDR3 length	J gene	CDR3 protein	CDR3 DNA
TRBD1	TRBV19	NA	16	TRBJ1-4	CASSTDRAPGGEKLFF	TGTGCCAGTAGTACAGACAGGGCGCCGGGGGGCGAAAAACTGTTTTTT
NA	TRBV11-3	NA	12	TRBJ1-2	CASSDVGGGYTF	TGTGCCAGCAGCGATGTCGGGGGTGGCTACACCTTC
NA	TRBV20-1	NA	11	TRBJ1-2	CSVDANYGYTF	TGCAGTGTCGACGCGAACTATGGCTACACCTTC
TRBD1	TRBV29-1	NA	14	TRBJ1-4	CSVGPTGLDEKLFF	TGCAGCGTTGGACCGACAGGGCTCGATGAAAAACTGTTTTTT
TRBD1	TRBV19	NA	14	TRBJ2-7	CASSGDRVHYEQYF	TGTGCCAGTAGTGGGGACAGGGTTCACTACGAGCAGTACTTC
NA	TRBV5-5	few	15	TRBJ1-6	CASSPQWGGNSPLHF	TGTGCCAGCAGCCCACAATGGGGGGGGAATTCACCCCTCCACTTT
NA	TRBV6-5	NA	15	TRBJ2-5	CASSYFRGAQETQYF	TGTGCCAGCAGTTACTTTAGGGGGGCCCAAGAGACCCAGTACTTC
TRBD2	TRBV5-6	NA	16	TRBJ2-3	CASSSGTSGSTDTQYF	TGTGCCAGCAGCTCGGGGACTAGCGGGAGCACAGATACGCAGTATTTT
NA	TRBV6-6	once	14	TRBJ1-1	CAGSDGRPGPEAFF	TGTGCCGGCTCAGACGGCCGCCCCGGCCCCGAAGCTTTCTTT
NA	TRBV27	NA	13	TRBJ1-1	CASSPRMVTEAFF	TGTGCCAGCAGTCCTAGGATGGTCACTGAAGCTTTCTTT
TRBD2	TRBV7-9	NA	18	TRBJ2-1	CASSRPSAGVGSYNEQFF	TGTGCCAGCAGCCGCCCATCAGCGGGAGTAGGATCCTACAATGAGCAGTTCTTC